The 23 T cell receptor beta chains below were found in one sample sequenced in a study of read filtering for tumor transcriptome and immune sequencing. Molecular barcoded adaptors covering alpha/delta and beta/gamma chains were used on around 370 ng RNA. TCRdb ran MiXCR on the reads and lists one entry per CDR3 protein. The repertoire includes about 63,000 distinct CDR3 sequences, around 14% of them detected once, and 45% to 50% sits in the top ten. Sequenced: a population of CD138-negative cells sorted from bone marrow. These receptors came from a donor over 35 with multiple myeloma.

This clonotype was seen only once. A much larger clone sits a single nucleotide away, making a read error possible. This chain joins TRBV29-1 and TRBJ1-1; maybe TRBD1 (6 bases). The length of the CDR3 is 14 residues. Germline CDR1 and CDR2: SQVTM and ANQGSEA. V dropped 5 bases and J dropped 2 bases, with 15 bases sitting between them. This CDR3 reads CSVTMDSPNTEAFF. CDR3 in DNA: TGCAGCGTTACTATGGACAGTCCCAACACTGAAGCTTTCTTT.

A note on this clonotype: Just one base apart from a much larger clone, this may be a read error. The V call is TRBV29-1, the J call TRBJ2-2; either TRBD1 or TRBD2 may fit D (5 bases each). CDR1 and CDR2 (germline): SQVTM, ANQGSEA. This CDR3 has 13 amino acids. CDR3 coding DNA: TGCAGCGTTTGGGCAGGGAGCACCGGGGAGCTGCTTTTT. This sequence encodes CSVWAGSTGELLF.

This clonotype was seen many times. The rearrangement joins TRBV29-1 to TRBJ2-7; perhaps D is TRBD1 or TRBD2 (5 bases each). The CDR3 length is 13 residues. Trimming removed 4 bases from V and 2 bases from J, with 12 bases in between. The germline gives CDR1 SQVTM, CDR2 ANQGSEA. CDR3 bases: TGCAGCGTTGCCACGGGGACCACCTACGAGCAGTACTTC. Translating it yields CSVATGTTYEQYF.

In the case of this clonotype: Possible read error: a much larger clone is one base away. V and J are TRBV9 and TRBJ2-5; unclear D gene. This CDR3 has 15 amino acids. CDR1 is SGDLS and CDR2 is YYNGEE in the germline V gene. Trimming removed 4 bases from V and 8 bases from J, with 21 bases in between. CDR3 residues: CASSPEHPPLDTQYF. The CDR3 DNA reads TGTGCCAGCAGCCCAGAGCATCCGCCGCTGGACACCCAGTACTTC.

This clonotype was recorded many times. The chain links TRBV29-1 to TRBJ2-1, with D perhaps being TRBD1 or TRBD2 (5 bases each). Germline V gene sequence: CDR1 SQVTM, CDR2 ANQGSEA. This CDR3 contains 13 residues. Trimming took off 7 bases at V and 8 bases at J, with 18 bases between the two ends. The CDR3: CSALGLARDEQFF. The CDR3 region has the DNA TGCAGCGCCCTGGGGCTAGCTCGCGATGAGCAGTTCTTC.

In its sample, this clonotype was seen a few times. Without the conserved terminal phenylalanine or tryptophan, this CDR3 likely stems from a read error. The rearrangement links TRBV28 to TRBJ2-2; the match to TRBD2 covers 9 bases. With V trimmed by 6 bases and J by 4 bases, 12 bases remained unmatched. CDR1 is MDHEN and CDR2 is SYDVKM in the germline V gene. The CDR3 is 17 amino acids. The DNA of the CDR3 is TGTGCCAGCAGCCCCAGGGGGGCGGGAGGGCCCACCGGGGAGCTGTTTCTT. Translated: CASSPRGAGGPTGELFL.

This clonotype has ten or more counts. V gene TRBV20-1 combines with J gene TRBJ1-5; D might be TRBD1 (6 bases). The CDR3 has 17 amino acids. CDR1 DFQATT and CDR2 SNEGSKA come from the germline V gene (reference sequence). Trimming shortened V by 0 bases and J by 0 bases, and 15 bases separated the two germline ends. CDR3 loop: CSARDSHRAGSNQPQHF. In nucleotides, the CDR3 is TGCAGTGCTAGAGATTCCCACAGGGCGGGTAGCAATCAGCCCCAGCATTTT.

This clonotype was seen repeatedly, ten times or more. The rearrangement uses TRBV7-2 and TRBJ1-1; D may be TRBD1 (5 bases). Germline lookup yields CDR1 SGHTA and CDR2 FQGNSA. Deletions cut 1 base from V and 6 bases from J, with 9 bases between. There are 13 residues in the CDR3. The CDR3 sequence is CASSLDMGPEAFF. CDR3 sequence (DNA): TGTGCCAGCAGCTTAGACATGGGACCTGAAGCTTTCTTT.

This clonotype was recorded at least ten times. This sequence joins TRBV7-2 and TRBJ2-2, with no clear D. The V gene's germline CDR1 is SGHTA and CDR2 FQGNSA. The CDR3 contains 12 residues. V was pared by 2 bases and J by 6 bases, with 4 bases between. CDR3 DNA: TGTGCCAGCAGCTTAAAAGCCGGGGAGCTGTTTTTT. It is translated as CASSLKAGELFF.

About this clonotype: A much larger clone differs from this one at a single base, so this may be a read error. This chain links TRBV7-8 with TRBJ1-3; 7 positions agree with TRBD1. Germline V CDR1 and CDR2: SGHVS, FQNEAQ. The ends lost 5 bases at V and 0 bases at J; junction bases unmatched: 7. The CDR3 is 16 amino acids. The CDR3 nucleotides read TGTGCCAGCAGCCATTCGGGACAGCGCTCTGGAAACACCATATATTTT. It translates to CASSHSGQRSGNTIYF.

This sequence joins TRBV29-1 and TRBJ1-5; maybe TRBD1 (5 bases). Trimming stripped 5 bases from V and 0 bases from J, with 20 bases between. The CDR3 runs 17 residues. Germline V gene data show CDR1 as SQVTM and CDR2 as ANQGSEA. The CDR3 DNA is TGCAGCGTTATAATAGCTGACAGCCGAAATAGCAATCAGCCCCAGCATTTT. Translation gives CSVIIADSRNSNQPQHF. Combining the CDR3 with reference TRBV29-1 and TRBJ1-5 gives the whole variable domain SAVISQKPSRDICQRGTSLTIQCQVDSQVTMMFWYRQQPGQSLTLIATANQGSEATYESGFVIDKFPISRPNLTFSTLTVSNMSPEDSSIYLCSVIIADSRNSNQPQHFGDGTRLSIL.

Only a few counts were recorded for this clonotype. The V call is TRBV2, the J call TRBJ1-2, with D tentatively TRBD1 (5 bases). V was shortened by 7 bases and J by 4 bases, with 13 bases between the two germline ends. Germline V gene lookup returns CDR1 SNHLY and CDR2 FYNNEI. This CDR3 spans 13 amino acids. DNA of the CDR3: TGTGCCAGCATCGACAGAAAGGTCTATGGCTACACCTTC. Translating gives CASIDRKVYGYTF.

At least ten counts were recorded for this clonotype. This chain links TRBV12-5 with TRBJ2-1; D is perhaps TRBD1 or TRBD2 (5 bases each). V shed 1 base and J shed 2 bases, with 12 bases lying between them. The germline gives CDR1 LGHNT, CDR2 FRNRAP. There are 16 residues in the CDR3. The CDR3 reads CASGLEGTFTYNEQFF. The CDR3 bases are TGTGCTAGTGGTTTGGAGGGGACGTTCACCTACAATGAGCAGTTCTTC.

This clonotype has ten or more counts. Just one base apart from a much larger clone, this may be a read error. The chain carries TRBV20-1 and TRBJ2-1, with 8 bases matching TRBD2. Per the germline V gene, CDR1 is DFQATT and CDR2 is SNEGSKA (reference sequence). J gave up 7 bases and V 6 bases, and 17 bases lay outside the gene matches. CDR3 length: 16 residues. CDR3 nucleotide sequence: TGCAGTGCCACCGGGGGCCTAGCGGGCAATCCGAATGAGCAGTTCTTC. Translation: CSATGGLAGNPNEQFF.

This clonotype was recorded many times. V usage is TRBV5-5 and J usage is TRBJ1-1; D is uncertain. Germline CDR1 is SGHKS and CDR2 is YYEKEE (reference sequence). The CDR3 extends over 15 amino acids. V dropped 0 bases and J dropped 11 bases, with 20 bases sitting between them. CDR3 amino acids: CASSLELGRSFSAFF. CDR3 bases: TGTGCCAGCAGCTTGGAATTGGGCAGGTCCTTTTCCGCTTTCTTT. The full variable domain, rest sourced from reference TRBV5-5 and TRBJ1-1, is DAGVTQSPTHLIKTRGQQVTLRCSPISGHKSVSWYQQVLGQGPQFIFQYYEKEERGRGNFPDRFSARQFPNYSSELNVNALLLGDSALYLCASSLELGRSFSAFFGQGTRLTVV.

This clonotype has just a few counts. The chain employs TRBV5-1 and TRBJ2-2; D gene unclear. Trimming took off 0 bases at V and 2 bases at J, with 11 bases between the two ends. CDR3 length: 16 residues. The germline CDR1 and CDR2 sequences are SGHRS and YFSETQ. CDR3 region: CASSLVPPGNTGELFF. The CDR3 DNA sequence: TGCGCCAGCAGCTTGGTGCCACCGGGTAACACCGGGGAGCTGTTTTTT.

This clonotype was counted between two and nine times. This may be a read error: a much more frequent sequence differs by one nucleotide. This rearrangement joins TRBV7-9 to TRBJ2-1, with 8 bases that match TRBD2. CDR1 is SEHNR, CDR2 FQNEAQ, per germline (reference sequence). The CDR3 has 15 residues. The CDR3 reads CASLRRGDPYNGQFF. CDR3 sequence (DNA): TGTGCCAGCTTACGGCGGGGGGACCCATACAATGGGCAGTTCTTC.

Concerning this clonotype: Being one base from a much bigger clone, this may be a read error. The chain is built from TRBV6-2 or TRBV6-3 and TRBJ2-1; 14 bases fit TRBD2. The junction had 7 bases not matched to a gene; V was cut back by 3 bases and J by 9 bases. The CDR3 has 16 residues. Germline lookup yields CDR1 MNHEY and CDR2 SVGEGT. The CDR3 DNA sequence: TGTGCCAGCAGTTATGGACTAGCGGGAGGTAGGTGTGAGCAGTTCTTC. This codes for CASSYGLAGGRCEQFF.

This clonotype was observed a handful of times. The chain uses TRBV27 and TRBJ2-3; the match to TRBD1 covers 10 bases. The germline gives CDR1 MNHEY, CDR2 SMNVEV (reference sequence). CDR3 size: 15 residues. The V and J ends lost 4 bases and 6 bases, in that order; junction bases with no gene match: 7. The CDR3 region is CASSWGDRGRDTQYF. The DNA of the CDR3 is TGTGCCAGCAGTTGGGGGGACAGGGGCCGGGATACGCAGTATTTT.

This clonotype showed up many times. The CDR3 nucleotides read TGTGCCAGCAGCCGGACACGGGATACTGAAGCTTTCTTT. As protein: CASSRTRDTEAFF. The V call is TRBV7-9, the J call TRBJ1-1; possibly TRBD1 for D (5 bases). This CDR3 has 13 residues. V was cut by 5 bases and J by 5 bases, with 12 bases left in between. Germline V gene sequence: CDR1 SEHNR, CDR2 FQNEAQ (reference sequence).

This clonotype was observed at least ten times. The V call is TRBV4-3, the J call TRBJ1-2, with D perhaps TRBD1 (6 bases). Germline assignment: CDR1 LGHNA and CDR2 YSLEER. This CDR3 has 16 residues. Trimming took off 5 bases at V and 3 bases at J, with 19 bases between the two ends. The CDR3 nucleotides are TGCGCCAGCAGCATCAGGCCAGGGGATTTTTACTATGGCTACACCTTC. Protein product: CASSIRPGDFYYGYTF.

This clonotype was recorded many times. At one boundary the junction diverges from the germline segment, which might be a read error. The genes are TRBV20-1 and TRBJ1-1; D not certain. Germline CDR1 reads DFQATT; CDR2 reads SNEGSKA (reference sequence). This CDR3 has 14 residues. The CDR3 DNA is TGCAGGGCTACTTCTCTACAAAGGAACACTGAAGCTCTCTTT. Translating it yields CRATSLQRNTEALF.

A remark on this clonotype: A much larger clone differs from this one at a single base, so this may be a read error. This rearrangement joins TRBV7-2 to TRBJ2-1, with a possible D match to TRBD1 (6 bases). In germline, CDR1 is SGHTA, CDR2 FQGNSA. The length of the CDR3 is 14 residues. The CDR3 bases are TGTGCCAGCTGTATGGCGCATCGGGACAATGGGCAGTTCTTC. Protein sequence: CASCMAHRDNGQFF. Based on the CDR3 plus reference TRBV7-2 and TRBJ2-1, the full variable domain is GAGVSQSPSNKVTEKGKDVELRCDPISGHTALYWYRQSLGQGLEFLIYFQGNSAPDKSGLPSDRFSAERTGGSVSTLTIQRTQQEDSAVYLCASCMAHRDNGQFFGPGTRLTVL.